This section outlines one T cell receptor (beta chain) sequence together with its context. These data are taken from a study of blood T cell repertoires in COVID-19. The wider study: Sites across the United States, Italy and Spain contributed samples from acute and convalescent COVID-19.

Trimming cost V 4 bases and J 5 bases; bases outside gene matches: 6. CDR1 is LGHNA, CDR2 YSLEER, per germline. CDR3 size: 14 residues. In the original processing: From reference gene primer amplification, estimates of nucleated cell counts were derived. TCRdb's copy holds only in-frame clones and misses some; the assay was immunoSEQ multiplex PCR. That table is the source of V, J and clone size, and D and trimming were worked out from the DNA. The table includes some 160,000 clones, 80% to 90% detected once. The source material was peripheral blood. The chain joins TRBV4-3 to TRBJ1-1, with 8 bases aligning to TRBD1. This sequence originates from a woman older than 75 with acute or convalescent COVID-19. The chain's CDR3 is CASSLGTGETEAFF. For the CDR3, the DNA is TGCGCCAGCAGCCTTGGGACAGGAGAGACTGAAGCTTTCTTT.